Listed below are T cell receptor beta chains from one sample, sequenced in a study of cytomegalovirus exposure and HLA in healthy donors. Sequencing was performed with immunoSEQ multiplex PCR; in TCRdb, only in-frame clones are kept and a portion is missing. The repertoire holds 150,000 to 200,000 clones, 80% seen once, with around 6% in the top ten. The source material was PBMCs. The receptors were gathered from a man aged 40-49 years in good health and CMV-seronegative. CDR3s include the opening cysteine and the closing phenylalanine or tryptophan. The D gene is left open where the match is weak. The size entry is marked missing in some rows and otherwise reads once, few, many or a size class.

clone_size: .; d_call: TRBD2; v_call: TRBV4-3; j_call: TRBJ2-3; cdr3_aa: CASSQDTGGGGTDTQYF; cdr3_nt: TGCGCCAGCAGCCAAGATACGGGCGGGGGAGGGACAGATACGCAGTATTTT
clone_size: .; d_call: TRBD1; v_call: TRBV7-2; j_call: TRBJ2-7; cdr3_aa: CASSFDRGYEQYF; cdr3_nt: TGTGCCAGCAGCTTCGACAGGGGGTACGAGCAGTACTTC
clone_size: .; d_call: .; v_call: TRBV12-5; j_call: TRBJ2-1; cdr3_aa: CASGLVPGYNEQFF; cdr3_nt: TGTGCTAGTGGTTTGGTCCCGGGGTACAATGAGCAGTTCTTC
clone_size: .; d_call: .; v_call: TRBV6-5; j_call: TRBJ2-3; cdr3_aa: CASSPTGPDTQYF; cdr3_nt: TGTGCCAGCAGCCCGACAGGACCCGATACGCAGTATTTT
clone_size: few; d_call: TRBD2; v_call: TRBV27; j_call: TRBJ2-7; cdr3_aa: CASSLFRLAGYEQYF; cdr3_nt: TGTGCCAGCAGTTTATTTCGTCTAGCGGGCTACGAGCAGTACTTC
clone_size: .; d_call: .; v_call: TRBV27; j_call: TRBJ2-3; cdr3_aa: CASSLADTDTQYF; cdr3_nt: TGTGCCAGCAGTTTAGCGGACACAGATACGCAGTATTTT
clone_size: .; d_call: TRBD1; v_call: TRBV15; j_call: TRBJ2-3; cdr3_aa: CATASMDRGQDTQYF; cdr3_nt: TGTGCCACCGCCTCAATGGACAGGGGTCAAGATACGCAGTATTTT
clone_size: .; d_call: TRBD1; v_call: TRBV5-1; j_call: TRBJ1-1; cdr3_aa: CASSLAGQAGAFF; cdr3_nt: TGCGCCAGCAGCTTGGCGGGACAGGCAGGCGCTTTCTTT
clone_size: once; d_call: .; v_call: TRBV7-8; j_call: TRBJ2-7; cdr3_aa: CASSLEAYEQYF; cdr3_nt: TGTGCCAGCAGCTTAGAAGCTTACGAGCAGTACTTC
clone_size: .; d_call: TRBD2; v_call: TRBV9; j_call: TRBJ2-1; cdr3_aa: CASSVATGTSGGVYNEQFF; cdr3_nt: TGTGCCAGCAGCGTAGCTACTGGGACTAGCGGGGGGGTGTACAATGAGCAGTTCTTC
clone_size: .; d_call: .; v_call: TRBV29-1; j_call: TRBJ1-2; cdr3_aa: CSVDGGYTF; cdr3_nt: TGCAGCGTTGACGGGGGCTACACCTTC
clone_size: few; d_call: .; v_call: TRBV5-4; j_call: TRBJ1-4; cdr3_aa: CASSSREAQEKLFF; cdr3_nt: TGTGCCAGCAGCTCCCGGGAAGCACAAGAAAAACTGTTTTTT
clone_size: few; d_call: TRBD1; v_call: TRBV6-5; j_call: TRBJ2-7; cdr3_aa: CASSSETGFHEQYF; cdr3_nt: TGTGCCAGCAGTTCGGAGACAGGGTTCCACGAGCAGTACTTC
clone_size: .; d_call: .; v_call: TRBV9; j_call: TRBJ1-2; cdr3_aa: CASSASRGENYGYTF; cdr3_nt: TGTGCCAGCAGCGCCTCCCGGGGGGAAAACTATGGCTACACCTTC
clone_size: .; d_call: .; v_call: TRBV2; j_call: TRBJ2-2; cdr3_aa: CASSEARDTGELLF; cdr3_nt: TGTGCCAGCAGTGAAGCCCGGGACACCGGGGAGCTGCTTTTT
clone_size: .; d_call: TRBD2; v_call: TRBV9; j_call: TRBJ2-5; cdr3_aa: CASSVGTSGRLVKETQYF; cdr3_nt: TGTGCCAGCAGCGTAGGGACTAGCGGGAGGTTGGTAAAAGAGACCCAGTACTTC
clone_size: .; d_call: TRBD1; v_call: TRBV4-3; j_call: TRBJ1-2; cdr3_aa: CASSQDHGQGGNGYTF; cdr3_nt: TGCGCCAGCAGCCAAGACCACGGACAGGGAGGAAATGGCTACACCTTC
clone_size: .; d_call: TRBD1; v_call: TRBV6-5; j_call: TRBJ1-1; cdr3_aa: CASSNRDSRGGEAFF; cdr3_nt: TGTGCCAGCAGTAACCGGGACAGCCGCGGCGGTGAAGCTTTCTTT
clone_size: .; d_call: TRBD1; v_call: TRBV30; j_call: TRBJ1-1; cdr3_aa: CAWQGTGVTEAFF; cdr3_nt: TGTGCCTGGCAGGGGACAGGGGTAACTGAAGCTTTCTTT
clone_size: once; d_call: TRBD1; v_call: TRBV28; j_call: TRBJ2-1; cdr3_aa: CASSPYRGPISNEQFF; cdr3_nt: TGTGCCAGCAGTCCTTACAGGGGGCCTATATCCAATGAGCAGTTCTTC
clone_size: .; d_call: .; v_call: TRBV5-6; j_call: TRBJ1-6; cdr3_aa: CASSLGRGWALHF; cdr3_nt: TGTGCCAGCAGCTTGGGGCGGGGTTGGGCCCTCCACTTT
clone_size: few; d_call: .; v_call: TRBV7-9; j_call: TRBJ2-1; cdr3_aa: CASSLEIAAAGEQFF; cdr3_nt: TGTGCCAGCAGCTTAGAAATAGCCGCGGCGGGTGAGCAGTTCTTC
clone_size: .; d_call: .; v_call: TRBV5-5; j_call: TRBJ1-1; cdr3_aa: CASSLDMNTEAFF; cdr3_nt: TGTGCCAGCAGCTTGGACATGAACACTGAAGCTTTCTTT